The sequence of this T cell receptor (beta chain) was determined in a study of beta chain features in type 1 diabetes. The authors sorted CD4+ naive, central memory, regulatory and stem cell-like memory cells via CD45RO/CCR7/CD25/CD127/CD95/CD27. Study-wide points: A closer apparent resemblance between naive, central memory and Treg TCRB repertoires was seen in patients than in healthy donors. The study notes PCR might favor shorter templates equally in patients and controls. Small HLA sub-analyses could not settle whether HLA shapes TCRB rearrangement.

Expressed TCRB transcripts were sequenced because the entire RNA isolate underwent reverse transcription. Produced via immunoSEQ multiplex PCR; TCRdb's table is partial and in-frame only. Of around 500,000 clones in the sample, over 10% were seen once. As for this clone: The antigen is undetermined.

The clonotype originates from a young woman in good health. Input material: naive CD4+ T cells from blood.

The CDR3 loop is CASSQVLAGQETQYF. In DNA form, the CDR3 reads TGCGCCAGCAGCCAAGTTCTAGCTGGTCAAGAGACCCAGTACTTC. The chain joins TRBV4-3 to TRBJ2-5; weak D call: TRBD2 (5 bases). This CDR3 comprises 15 residues. The germline CDR1 and CDR2 sequences are LGHNA and YSLEER. V lost 1 base and J 2 bases, leaving 11 bases between the germline ends.